The 20 T cell receptor beta chains listed next were all sequenced from one sample in a study of T-cell memory formation after mild COVID-19. One entry per CDR3 protein results from TCRdb running MiXCR on the 5' RACE reads. The data show roughly 130,000 distinct CDR3 sequences, 16% seen once. What was sequenced was PBMCs or a T cell subset sorted from them (not recorded which). The receptors come from an adult woman who had mild COVID-19 (a few samples of this study predate the infection). Cell type and time point are not known.

The chain is built from TRBV2 and TRBJ2-7, with D unclear. This CDR3 has 18 residues. Germline V gene data show CDR1 as SNHLY and CDR2 as FYNNEI. V lost 2 bases and J lost 0, with 20 bases in between. The CDR3 DNA is TGTGCCAGCAGTGAAAGGCAGTTACCGGCCCCCCTCTCCTACGAGCAGTACTTC. It is translated as CASSERQLPAPLSYEQYF.

The sample holds a few counts of this clonotype. V usage is TRBV7-4 and J usage is TRBJ2-7; D gene uncertain. CDR3 length: 17 residues. The V gene lost 2 bases and the J gene lost 4 bases, with 21 bases spanning the gap. Germline V gene lookup returns CDR1 SGHVT and CDR2 SQSDAQ. CDR3: CASSLRPSSYRWYEQYF. DNA for the CDR3: TGTGCCAGCAGCTTAAGGCCCTCCTCGTATCGCTGGTACGAGCAGTACTTC. Together with reference TRBV7-4 and TRBJ2-7, the CDR3 gives the full variable domain: GAGVSQSPRYKVAKRGRDVALRCDSISGHVTLYWYRQTLGQGSEVLTYSQSDAQRDKSGRPSGRFSAERPERSVSTLKIQRTEQGDSAVYLCASSLRPSSYRWYEQYFGPGTRLTVT.

This clonotype has only a few counts. V and J are TRBV28 and TRBJ2-7; a possible D gene is TRBD2 (5 bases). V was cut by 2 bases and J by 5 bases, with 10 bases left in between. The CDR3 length is 13 residues. Germline lookup yields CDR1 MDHEN and CDR2 SYDVKM. CDR3 sequence: CASSLREWDEQYF. As DNA, the CDR3 is TGTGCCAGCAGTTTACGGGAATGGGACGAGCAGTACTTC.

This chain joins TRBV30 and TRBJ2-1, with D possibly matching TRBD2 (6 bases). Trimming shortened V by 2 bases and J by 9 bases, and 20 bases separated the two germline ends. In germline, CDR1 is GTSNPN, CDR2 SVGIG (reference sequence). This CDR3 spans 15 amino acids. The CDR3 nucleotides are TGTGCCTGGAGTCCGAGGAGACTAAGGGACTTTGAGCAGTTCTTC. Encoded protein: CAWSPRRLRDFEQFF.

The chain recombines TRBV5-1 with TRBJ2-5; D tentatively fits TRBD1 or TRBD2 (5 bases each). The CDR3 has 14 residues. The germline gives CDR1 SGHRS, CDR2 YFSETQ. V was pared by 6 bases and J by 4 bases, with 16 bases between. The CDR3 protein is CASTGPIHGETQYF. CDR3 coding DNA: TGCGCCAGCACGGGGCCCATCCACGGAGAGACCCAGTACTTC.

This clonotype appeared many times. The CDR3 nucleotides are TGTGCCACCAGCAGAGTTGGACAAAACTATGGCTACACCTTC. It encodes CATSRVGQNYGYTF. This chain connects TRBV15 to TRBJ1-2, with D perhaps TRBD1 (5 bases). The CDR3 sequence is 14 residues long. The ends were cut back, 1 base at V and 2 bases at J, with 8 bases in the middle. From germline, CDR1 is LNHNV and CDR2 YYDKDF (reference sequence).

The chain is built from TRBV6-2 or TRBV6-3 and TRBJ2-7, with a tentative D call TRBD1 (5 bases). In germline, CDR1 is MNHEY, CDR2 SVGEGT. The CDR3 has 15 amino acids. Between the trimmed V and J ends, which lost 5 bases and 1 base, there was a span of 15 bases. The CDR3 loop reads CASSPYQGRSYEQYF. CDR3 nucleotide sequence: TGTGCCAGCAGTCCTTACCAGGGAAGGTCCTACGAGCAGTACTTC.

This CDR3 reads CASTPVKYQETQYF. CDR3 bases: TGTGCCAGCACCCCCGTGAAGTACCAAGAGACCCAGTACTTC. The chain carries TRBV7-6 and TRBJ2-5; unclear D gene. Germline CDR1 SGHVS, CDR2 FNYEAQ. The V end was cut by 7 bases, the J end by 0 bases, with 12 bases between. There are 14 residues in the CDR3.

This clonotype appeared a few times. This chain links TRBV5-1 with TRBJ1-1; D might be TRBD1 (5 bases). V was pared by 4 bases and J by 7 bases, with 14 bases between. Per germline, CDR1 SGHRS and CDR2 YFSETQ. This CDR3 has 13 amino acids. The CDR3 loop reads CASSPEGRREAFF. The DNA for the CDR3 is TGCGCCAGCAGCCCCGAGGGGCGTCGTGAAGCTTTCTTT.

The sample holds a few counts of this clonotype. The rearrangement uses TRBV5-1 and TRBJ2-5; D may correspond to TRBD1 or TRBD2 (5 bases each). Germline lookup yields CDR1 SGHRS and CDR2 YFSETQ. This CDR3 spans 16 amino acids. Trimming took off 0 bases at V and 5 bases at J, with 17 bases between the two ends. The DNA for the CDR3 is TGCGCCAGCAGCTTGGATCTAGGAGTTGAGGGGGAGACCCAGTACTTC. As protein: CASSLDLGVEGETQYF.

This clonotype was seen only a few times. The chain uses TRBV5-1 and TRBJ2-1; the match to TRBD1 covers 9 bases. Trimming at V came to 0 bases and at J to 15 bases, leaving 4 bases not matched to a gene. The germline gives CDR1 SGHRS, CDR2 YFSETQ. The CDR3 spans 12 residues. The CDR3 here is CASSLGDRVPFF. CDR3 in DNA: TGCGCCAGCAGCTTGGGGGACAGGGTTCCGTTCTTC.

The chain is built from TRBV9 and TRBJ2-3; TRBD2 agrees at 7 bases. The CDR3 extends over 15 amino acids. V shed 4 bases, J shed 7 bases, and the junction held 12 bases outside the gene matches. Germline CDR1 reads SGDLS; CDR2 reads YYNGEE. The CDR3 nucleotides read TGTGCCAGCAGCCCGAGAGGACTAGGAGCTCATACGCAGTATTTT. Protein sequence: CASSPRGLGAHTQYF. The full variable domain, rest sourced from reference TRBV9 and TRBJ2-3, is DSGVTQTPKHLITATGQRVTLRCSPRSGDLSVYWYQQSLDQGLQFLIQYYNGEERAKGNILERFSAQQFPDLHSELNLSSLELGDSALYFCASSPRGLGAHTQYFGPGTRLTVL.

The CDR3 loop reads CASSKKGPPSGEQYF. As DNA, the CDR3 is TGTGCCAGCAGCAAGAAGGGGCCCCCCTCGGGCGAGCAGTACTTC. The chain carries TRBV7-2 and TRBJ2-7; D might be TRBD1 (5 bases). The CDR3 length is 15 residues. Germline values: CDR1 SGHTA, CDR2 FQGNSA. Trimming removed 5 bases at V and 6 bases at J, with 20 bases between. The full variable domain, with the rest looked up from reference TRBV7-2 and TRBJ2-7, is GAGVSQSPSNKVTEKGKDVELRCDPISGHTALYWYRQSLGQGLEFLIYFQGNSAPDKSGLPSDRFSAERTGGSVSTLTIQRTQQEDSAVYLCASSKKGPPSGEQYFGPGTRLTVT.

This chain uses TRBV20-1 with TRBJ2-1, with TRBD2 matching over 11 bases. The CDR3 is made up of 15 amino acids. V was clipped by 6 bases and J by 5 bases; unmatched bases: 9. CDR1 and CDR2 from the germline V gene are DFQATT and SNEGSKA (reference sequence). The CDR3 nucleotides are TGCAGTGCCCCCTCCGGGACTAGCGGCGACAATGAGCAGTTCTTC. This gives the protein CSAPSGTSGDNEQFF.

This clonotype was counted only a few times. The V and J genes are TRBV29-1 and TRBJ2-7; 8 nucleotides line up with TRBD1. CDR3 size: 12 residues. CDR1 and CDR2 (germline): SQVTM, ANQGSEA. Unmatched junction bases numbered 6, after V lost 6 bases and J lost 5 bases. The DNA for the CDR3 is TGCAGCGTCGCAGGGGGCCAAAACGAGCAGTACTTC. Translation gives CSVAGGQNEQYF.

This rearrangement joins TRBV28 to TRBJ2-7; TRBD2 matches at 9 bases. Germline V gene sequence: CDR1 MDHEN, CDR2 SYDVKM. The CDR3 loop spans 17 amino acids. V gave up 3 bases and J gave up 0 bases; unmatched junction bases: 9. CDR3 loop: CASSFLSSGIYSYEQYF. The CDR3 nucleotides read TGTGCCAGCAGTTTTCTGTCTAGCGGGATCTACTCCTACGAGCAGTACTTC. The complete variable domain, with remaining parts taken from reference TRBV28 and TRBJ2-7, reads DVKVTQSSRYLVKRTGEKVFLECVQDMDHENMFWYRQDPGLGLRLIYFSYDVKMKEKGDIPEGYSVSREKKERFSLILESASTNQTSMYLCASSFLSSGIYSYEQYFGPGTRLTVT.

The genes are TRBV5-1 and TRBJ1-1, with no clear D. CDR3 length: 14 residues. The V gene's germline CDR1 is SGHRS and CDR2 YFSETQ. Trimming left V 1 base short and J 7 bases short, with 14 bases between. The chain's CDR3 is CASSLSGEVGEAFF. The CDR3 nucleotides read TGCGCCAGCAGCTTGAGTGGCGAGGTCGGTGAAGCTTTCTTT.

The V and J genes are TRBV12-5 and TRBJ1-1; D gene unclear. The CDR3 spans 16 residues. The V end was cut by 0 bases, the J end by 4 bases, with 15 bases between. CDR1 and CDR2 from the germline V gene are LGHNT and FRNRAP. CDR3 sequence reads: CASGLVLYGVGTEAFF. The CDR3 DNA follows: TGTGCTAGTGGTTTGGTACTTTACGGGGTCGGCACTGAAGCTTTCTTT.

This clonotype was detected a few times. The chain uses TRBV11-3 and TRBJ2-7; tentative D call: TRBD2 (5 bases). Germline CDR1 reads SGHNT; CDR2 reads YENEEA. V lost 6 bases to trimming and J lost 7 bases, with 13 bases between them. This CDR3 region has 12 residues. The CDR3 spells CASRNAPGEQYF. The CDR3 DNA reads as TGTGCCAGCAGAAACGCCCCGGGGGAGCAGTACTTC.

This clonotype was detected a few times. This sequence joins TRBV20-1 and TRBJ2-6; D not resolved. The length of the CDR3 is 12 residues. Germline CDR1 and CDR2: DFQATT and SNEGSKA (reference sequence). V gave up 7 bases and J gave up 2 bases, with 6 bases separating them. The CDR3 DNA is TGCAGTGTCCCAGCTGGGGCCAACGTCCTGACTTTC. The encoded protein is CSVPAGANVLTF.